These T cell receptor beta chains were read from a single sample in a study of patients and donors after allogeneic stem cell transplantation. TCRdb redid the calling of the RT-PCR reads with MiXCR, one entry per CDR3 protein. The table lists fewer than 250,000 distinct CDR3 sequences, roughly an eighth of them singletons. Material: blood, either unsorted or a sorted T cell fraction (not recorded which). The receptors come from a human donor who was either an allogeneic HSCT recipient or a stem cell or donor lymphocyte infusion donor (not recorded which). It is not recorded whose cells these are; they may come from a transplant donor. The CDR3 runs from the conserved cysteine through the conserved F or W. A D gene is named only where the DNA matches it firmly. Some rows mark clone size as missing; the rest say once, few, many or name a class of expanded clone.

j_call v_call clone_size d_call cdr3_nt cdr3_aa
TRBJ1-1 TRBV20-1 - - TGCAGTGCCCCTAACCAGGGTACTGAAGCTTTCTTT CSAPNQGTEAFF
TRBJ2-1 TRBV5-6 many - TGTGCCAGCAGCTTCGCAGGGCGAAAGAATGAGCAGTTCTTC CASSFAGRKNEQFF
TRBJ1-4 TRBV7-9 - TRBD1 TGTGCCAGCAGCTCTCGGACAGGTGGTAATGAAAAACTGTTTTTT CASSSRTGGNEKLFF
TRBJ2-3 TRBV12-3/TRBV12-4 many - TGTGCCAGCAGCAGATTGACAGGTGTCGCGCAGTATTTT CASSRLTGVAQYF
TRBJ2-1 TRBV5-4 many TRBD1 TGTGCCAGCAGCTCCTCCGGGACAGGGAGATTGAATGAGCAGTTCTTC CASSSSGTGRLNEQFF
TRBJ2-1 TRBV5-6 many TRBD1 TGTGCCAGCAGTTTACCGGGACAGGACCACAATGAGCAGTTCTTC CASSLPGQDHNEQFF
TRBJ1-1 TRBV20-1 few TRBD1 TGCAGTGCTAGCCGGAGGACAGGGGGTGTAAAAAACACTGAAGCTTTCTTT CSASRRTGGVKNTEAFF
TRBJ2-1 TRBV30 few TRBD2 TGTGCCTGGAACTGGGGTAGCGGGATGTACAATGAGCAGTTCTTC CAWNWGSGMYNEQFF
TRBJ2-1 TRBV20-1 - - TGCAGTGCAGAAATGGACAGTCCCCCAGTCTTC CSAEMDSPPVF
TRBJ2-5 TRBV24-1 few TRBD2 TGTGCCACCAGTGATCGGCGGCCGGGACTAGCGGGAGAGACCCAGTACTTC CATSDRRPGLAGETQYF